These 9 T cell receptor beta chains originate from one sample sequenced in a study of cytomegalovirus exposure and HLA in healthy donors. PCR was performed using 60 Vbeta and 13 Jbeta primers. Assay used: immunoSEQ multiplex PCR; TCRdb lists only in-frame clones, some missing. Seen here are tens of thousands of clones, about 73% observed once, and the top ten hold 11%. Sequenced: PBMCs. The source is a woman aged 30 to 39 in good health and CMV-seronegative.

There are a few counts of this clone. This chain links TRBV5-1 with TRBJ1-4; 10 positions agree with TRBD1. The germline V gene has CDR1 SGHRS and CDR2 YFSETQ. The CDR3 covers 15 residues. Losses at the gene ends were 0 bases for V and 7 bases for J; bases not matched to a gene: 3. The DNA for the CDR3 is TGCGCCAGCAGCTTGGCCGGGACAGGGGCTGAAAAACTGTTTTTT. Protein product: CASSLAGTGAEKLFF.

This sequence joins TRBV4-1 and TRBJ2-5; 12 bases agree with TRBD1. The ends lost 5 bases at V and 5 bases at J; junction bases unmatched: 9. Germline CDR1 reads MGHRA; CDR2 reads YSYEKL. The CDR3 length is 16 residues. CDR3 nucleotide sequence: TGCGCCAGCAGCAAAACCGGGACAGGGGGCCGGGAGACCCAGTACTTC. It codes for CASSKTGTGGRETQYF.

V is TRBV4-3 and J is TRBJ2-7, with TRBD2 as a possible D gene (5 bases). Germline assignment: CDR1 LGHNA and CDR2 YSLEER. Trimming took 2 bases from V and 2 from J, leaving 13 bases between them. This CDR3 spans 15 amino acids. The CDR3, as DNA: TGCGCCAGCAGCCAATCCCGGACTTGGGCCTACGAGCAGTACTTC. Translating it yields CASSQSRTWAYEQYF.

This chain uses TRBV30 with TRBJ1-5; no reliable D call. CDR3 length: 15 residues. V dropped 0 bases and J dropped 5 bases, with 14 bases sitting between them. CDR1 is GTSNPN and CDR2 is SVGIG in the germline V gene (reference sequence). The CDR3 protein is CAWSVLGRGDQPQHF. CDR3 sequence (DNA): TGTGCCTGGAGTGTACTCGGCAGAGGCGATCAGCCCCAGCATTTT.

This clone was seen more than once but under ten times. This chain joins TRBV27 and TRBJ2-5; 12 nucleotides match TRBD2. Germline-derived CDR1 and CDR2 are MNHEY and SMNVEV (reference sequence). The CDR3 is 16 residues long. V was pared by 3 bases and J by 2 bases, with 4 bases of the junction left unmatched. CDR3 in amino acids: CASSFFGLAGQETQYF. CDR3 coding DNA: TGTGCCAGCAGTTTTTTCGGACTAGCGGGGCAAGAGACCCAGTACTTC.

The gene calls are TRBV6-1 and TRBJ1-2, with D possibly matching TRBD1 (5 bases). V gave up 7 bases and J gave up 3 bases, with 12 bases separating them. Germline lookup yields CDR1 MNHNS and CDR2 SASEGT. This CDR3 is built from 13 residues. CDR3 protein: CASTVPGDYGYTF. The CDR3 nucleotides are TGTGCCAGCACTGTCCCGGGGGACTATGGCTACACCTTC.

V usage is TRBV29-1 and J usage is TRBJ1-5; possibly TRBD1 for D (6 bases). The germline CDR1 and CDR2 sequences are SQVTM and ANQGSEA. CDR3 size: 13 residues. V was clipped by 4 bases and J by 3 bases, with 10 bases between them. The CDR3 is CSVADRLNQPQHF. CDR3 DNA: TGCAGCGTTGCCGACAGGCTCAATCAGCCCCAGCATTTT.

This chain connects TRBV5-4 to TRBJ2-1; 12 positions match TRBD2. J lost 7 bases, V lost 2 bases, and 4 bases had no gene match. The CDR3 is 15 amino acids. Germline CDR1 reads SGHNT; CDR2 reads YYREEE (reference sequence). The CDR3 region has the DNA TGTGCCAGCAGCTTTCCCGGGACTAGCGGGAATGAGCAGTTCTTC. Translating it yields CASSFPGTSGNEQFF.

Here the CDR3 reads CASSSAGTAFYEQYF. The CDR3 DNA sequence: TGTGCCAGCAGTTCCGCCGGGACAGCGTTCTACGAGCAGTACTTC. This chain links TRBV6-5 with TRBJ2-7, with 7 positions matching TRBD1. The junction had 9 bases not matched to a gene; V was cut back by 4 bases and J by 3 bases. The CDR3 has 15 amino acids. Germline CDR1 is MNHEY and CDR2 is SVGAGI.